Shown below are 24 T cell receptor beta chains from a single sample sequenced in a study of OX40 agonist ivuxolimab in advanced cancers. The protocol was immunoSEQ multiplex PCR, while the TCRdb copy is restricted to in-frame clones and leaves out a portion. The sample has under 80,000 clones, roughly 86% seen once. The starting material was CD4+ or CD8+ T cells sorted from blood, obtained in a trial of the OX40 agonist ivuxolimab. The receptors come from an adult with an advanced solid tumor such as melanoma, head and neck, liver or kidney cancer.

The chain combines TRBV2 with TRBJ1-2, with 8 bases lining up with TRBD1. Looked up from germline, CDR1 is SNHLY and CDR2 is FYNNEI. V shed 7 bases, J shed 5 bases, and the junction held 6 bases outside the gene matches. The length of the CDR3 is 13 residues. CDR3 nucleotides: TGTGCCAGCATGGAGGACAGGGTTTATGGCTACACCTTC. This translates into CASMEDRVYGYTF.

The chain employs TRBV18 and TRBJ2-7, with 7 bases matching TRBD2. The CDR3 is 16 residues long. V dropped 2 bases and J dropped 3; count of bases not matched to a gene: 10. Looked up from germline, CDR1 is KGHSH and CDR2 is LQKENI. CDR3 sequence reads: CASSPKGLVQNYEQYF. The CDR3 DNA is TGTGCCAGCTCACCAAAAGGACTAGTTCAGAACTACGAGCAGTACTTC. The full variable domain, rest sourced from reference TRBV18 and TRBJ2-7, is NAGVMQNPRHLVRRRGQEARLRCSPMKGHSHVYWYRQLPEEGLKFMVYLQKENIIDESGMPKERFSAEFPKEGPSILRIQQVVRGDSAAYFCASSPKGLVQNYEQYFGPGTRLTVT.

This chain connects TRBV14 to TRBJ2-3, with D uncertain. Trimming stripped 6 bases from V and 5 bases from J, with 9 bases between. This CDR3 is 12 amino acids long. The germline gives CDR1 SGHDN, CDR2 FVKESK. The CDR3: CASSTSGDTQYF. The CDR3, as DNA: TGTGCCAGCAGTACTTCCGGAGATACGCAGTATTTT.

This sequence joins TRBV7-8 and TRBJ1-2, with D unclear. V was trimmed by 5 bases and J by 2 bases, leaving 15 bases between them. The CDR3 spans 15 residues. Germline V CDR1 and CDR2: SGHVS, FQNEAQ. CDR3 loop: CASSPPRSRNYGYTF. CDR3 DNA sequence: TGTGCCAGCAGCCCCCCGCGGTCACGGAACTATGGCTACACCTTC. The full variable domain, its missing parts supplied by reference TRBV7-8 and TRBJ1-2, is GAGVSQSPRYKVAKRGQDVALRCDPISGHVSLFWYQQALGQGPEFLTYFQNEAQLDKSGLPSDRFFAERPEGSVSTLKIQRTQQEDSAVYLCASSPPRSRNYGYTFGSGTRLTVV.

As regards this clone: This sample includes further DNA sequences coding for the same CDR3. V usage is TRBV29-1 and J usage is TRBJ2-6, with D unclear. The germline V and J ends were trimmed by 5 bases and 0 bases, with 5 bases remaining between them. CDR1 is SQVTM and CDR2 is ANQGSEA in the germline V gene. The CDR3 has 13 amino acids. CDR3 nucleotide sequence: TGCAGCGTTAGTAGCTCTGGGGCCAACGTCCTGACTTTC. It encodes CSVSSSGANVLTF.

The chain links TRBV10-3 to TRBJ2-7, with TRBD2 identical over 8 bases. V trimming: 8 bases; J trimming: 3 bases; junction bases outside the gene matches: 9. The CDR3 covers 14 residues. Per the germline V gene, CDR1 is ENHRY and CDR2 is SYGVKD. CDR3 in amino acids: CAIWAGGTYYEQYF. Written as DNA, the CDR3 is TGTGCCATCTGGGCGGGGGGCACCTACTACGAGCAGTACTTC.

The V gene is TRBV7-9, the J gene TRBJ2-3, with D tentatively TRBD1 (5 bases). The CDR3 is 15 residues long. With 2 bases removed from V and 0 bases from J, the gap between germline ends came to 9 bases. Germline CDR1 reads SEHNR; CDR2 reads FQNEAQ (reference sequence). The CDR3 is CASSLKQVSTDTQYF. The CDR3 nucleotides are TGTGCCAGCAGCTTAAAACAGGTCAGCACAGATACGCAGTATTTT.

The rearrangement links TRBV28 to TRBJ2-7; 8 nucleotides match TRBD1. This CDR3 region has 15 residues. Unmatched junction bases numbered 8, after V lost 3 bases and J lost 4 bases. From germline, CDR1 is MDHEN and CDR2 SYDVKM. CDR3: CASSFSATGGYEQYF. For the CDR3, the DNA is TGTGCCAGCAGTTTTTCGGCTACAGGGGGGTACGAGCAGTACTTC.

A single count supports this clone. CDR3 nucleotide sequence: TGTGCCAGCTCACAAGTCTCGGCCAGATTTGGGGGGACCCAGTACTTC. Translated: CASSQVSARFGGTQYF. V usage is TRBV18 and J usage is TRBJ2-5; D may correspond to TRBD1 or TRBD2 (5 bases each). This CDR3 contains 16 residues. V lost 4 bases, J lost 7 bases, and 22 bases lay in between. Germline CDR1 reads KGHSH; CDR2 reads LQKENI.

This clone was picked up a small number of times. The chain combines TRBV30 with TRBJ1-1; perhaps TRBD1 as D (6 bases). The CDR3 has 13 residues. Germline CDR1 GTSNPN, CDR2 SVGIG (reference sequence). Between the trimmed V and J ends, which lost 1 base and 3 bases, there was a span of 9 bases. CDR3 loop: CAWSEDSHTEAFF. DNA for the CDR3: TGTGCCTGGAGTGAGGACAGCCACACTGAAGCTTTCTTT.

The sample holds one count of this clone. This chain joins TRBV7-2 and TRBJ2-5; D gene unclear. With the DNA end fitting TRBJ2-7 better, the J assignment may be wrong. Per germline, CDR1 SGHTA and CDR2 FQGNSA. The CDR3 loop spans 12 amino acids. The CDR3 region has the DNA TGTGCCAGCAGCTCGAGCTCCTACGAGCAGTACTTC. Amino acids: CASSSSSYEQYF.

The chain employs TRBV11-3 and TRBJ2-2; D may be TRBD2 (6 bases). The germline gives CDR1 SGHNT, CDR2 YENEEA. The CDR3 is 17 amino acids. V lost 1 base and J 6 bases, leaving 18 bases between the germline ends. CDR3 region: CASSLGSHGRWAGELFF. The CDR3 DNA is TGTGCCAGCAGCTTAGGTTCTCACGGGAGATGGGCCGGGGAGCTGTTTTTT.

V and J are TRBV7-9 and TRBJ1-6, with 7 bases fitting TRBD1. Losses at the gene ends were 5 bases for V and 8 bases for J; bases not matched to a gene: 9. Germline values: CDR1 SEHNR, CDR2 FQNEAQ (reference sequence). The CDR3 covers 15 residues. The CDR3 DNA is TGTGCCAGCAGCACAGACAGGGTGGTGGATTCACCCCTCCACTTT. Translating gives CASSTDRVVDSPLHF.

This chain joins TRBV18 and TRBJ2-2, with 7 bases lining up with TRBD1. This CDR3 spans 14 amino acids. Germline values: CDR1 KGHSH, CDR2 LQKENI. V gave up 4 bases and J gave up 6 bases; unmatched junction bases: 5. CDR3 sequence (DNA): TGTGCCAGCTCACAACCGGACAGGCCCGGGGAGCTGTTTTTT. This gives the protein CASSQPDRPGELFF. The full variable domain, rest sourced from reference TRBV18 and TRBJ2-2, is NAGVMQNPRHLVRRRGQEARLRCSPMKGHSHVYWYRQLPEEGLKFMVYLQKENIIDESGMPKERFSAEFPKEGPSILRIQQVVRGDSAAYFCASSQPDRPGELFFGEGSRLTVL.

This clone was observed a few times. The chain combines TRBV2 with TRBJ2-7, with D hard to call. V was shortened by 1 base and J by 5 bases, with 6 bases between the two germline ends. CDR3 length: 12 amino acids. The germline CDR1 and CDR2 sequences are SNHLY and FYNNEI. The CDR3 reads CASSEDVDEQYF. The CDR3 DNA sequence: TGTGCCAGCAGTGAAGACGTCGACGAGCAGTACTTC. The full variable domain, rest sourced from reference TRBV2 and TRBJ2-7, is EPEVTQTPSHQVTQMGQEVILRCVPISNHLYFYWYRQILGQKVEFLVSFYNNEISEKSEIFDDQFSVERPDGSNFTLKIRSTKLEDSAMYFCASSEDVDEQYFGPGTRLTVT.

This sequence joins TRBV5-6 and TRBJ2-7, with a tentative D call TRBD2 (5 bases). V lost 2 bases to trimming and J lost 5 bases, with 8 bases between them. CDR1 is SGHDT, CDR2 YYEEEE, per germline. The CDR3 has 12 residues. CDR3 DNA: TGTGCCAGCAGCTTAACTAGGGACGAGCAGTACTTC. Its protein is CASSLTRDEQYF.

The rearrangement joins TRBV30 to TRBJ1-2; no firm D call. The CDR3 runs 13 residues. Germline V gives CDR1 GTSNPN, CDR2 SVGIG (reference sequence). Trimming took off 0 bases at V and 2 bases at J, with 7 bases between the two ends. The CDR3 is CAWSVLENYGYTF. The CDR3 nucleotides read TGTGCCTGGAGTGTACTTGAAAACTATGGCTACACCTTC.

The chain employs TRBV28 and TRBJ1-1; D remains ambiguous. V lost 6 bases to trimming and J lost 5 bases, with 10 bases between them. Germline V lookup: CDR1 MDHEN, CDR2 SYDVKM. The length of the CDR3 is 12 residues. The CDR3 here is CASRKGFTEAFF. The CDR3 bases are TGTGCCAGCAGAAAGGGTTTTACTGAAGCTTTCTTT.

This chain connects TRBV7-3 to TRBJ2-1; 10 bases map to TRBD2. The CDR3 extends over 15 amino acids. J was trimmed by 8 bases and V by 4 bases; bases with no gene match: 8. Germline assignment: CDR1 SGHTA and CDR2 FQGTGA. Here the CDR3 reads CASSSSGRALDEQFF. DNA for the CDR3: TGTGCCAGCAGCTCGAGCGGGAGGGCCTTGGATGAGCAGTTCTTC.

The chain carries TRBV2 and TRBJ2-3; D is possibly TRBD2 (6 bases). The CDR3 is 11 residues long. The germline V gene encodes CDR1 SNHLY and CDR2 FYNNEI. Trimming left V 8 bases short and J 8 bases short, with 11 bases between. The CDR3 protein is CASGSGSTQYF. The CDR3, as DNA: TGTGCCAGCGGGAGCGGGTCTACGCAGTATTTT. Complete variable domain (other parts from reference TRBV2 and TRBJ2-3): EPEVTQTPSHQVTQMGQEVILRCVPISNHLYFYWYRQILGQKVEFLVSFYNNEISEKSEIFDDQFSVERPDGSNFTLKIRSTKLEDSAMYFCASGSGSTQYFGPGTRLTVL.

This clone was counted between two and nine times. Sequence at one end of the junction differs from germline and may be a read error. The chain employs TRBV7-7 and TRBJ2-7; D uncertain. The CDR3 runs 13 residues. Per the germline V gene, CDR1 is SSHAT and CDR2 is FNYEAQ (reference sequence). The CDR3 here is CASSFGPNYEQYF. CDR3 coding DNA: TGTGCTAGCAGCTTCGGCCCTAACTACGAGCAGTACTTC.

The chain couples TRBV5-4 to TRBJ2-7; TRBD2 aligns across 8 bases. V lost 4 bases to trimming and J lost 0 bases; unmatched junction nucleotides: 3. Germline values: CDR1 SGHNT, CDR2 YYREEE (reference sequence). The CDR3 spans 14 residues. DNA for the CDR3: TGTGCCAGCAGCGCGAGCGGGAGCTCCTACGAGCAGTACTTC. Translating it yields CASSASGSSYEQYF.

The chain joins TRBV7-3 to TRBJ1-1; tentatively, D is TRBD1 (6 bases). Deletions cut 1 base from V and 8 bases from J, with 11 bases between. Per germline, CDR1 SGHTA and CDR2 FQGTGA. This CDR3 is 13 amino acids long. The CDR3 here is CASSLMAGTEAFF. For the CDR3, the DNA is TGTGCCAGCAGCTTAATGGCCGGGACAGAAGCTTTCTTT.

The chain links TRBV28 to TRBJ1-1; TRBD1 matches 7 bases. CDR3 size: 15 residues. Germline V gene sequence: CDR1 MDHEN, CDR2 SYDVKM. V gave up 5 bases and J gave up 5 bases; unmatched junction bases: 11. The CDR3 region has the DNA TGTGCCAGCAGTCGCCGTCTAACAGGGGAAACTGAAGCTTTCTTT. It is translated as CASSRRLTGETEAFF.